The clone carrying this T cell receptor (beta chain) was seen repeatedly, ten times or more. Its antigen is not known. Amplified material comprised TCR beta CDR3 regions derived from RNA transcripts. First-round RT-PCR relied on HTBI primers, and a second-round multiplex PCR came next. TCRdb passed the multiplex PCR reads through MiXCR, listing each CDR3 protein once. The sample comprises 200,000 to 250,000 distinct CDR3 sequences, approximately 21% of which are singletons, and around 45% rests with the top ten. V lost 1 base, J lost 5 bases, and 8 bases lay in between. Germline-derived CDR1 and CDR2 are SEHNR and FQNEAQ (reference sequence). This CDR3 is built from 14 residues. The sample belongs to a study of Graves' ophthalmopathy and Graves' hyperthyroidism. Study results and caveats: Among thyroid clonotypes expanded above 0.001 frequency, most also appeared in blood.

The chain combines TRBV7-9 with TRBJ2-2, with D possibly matching TRBD1 (5 bases). The sample consisted of peripheral blood. The receptor was isolated from a woman aged 45-59 years with Graves' ophthalmopathy. The DNA of the CDR3 is TGTGCCAGCAGCTTAGATGGGGCGACCGGGGAGCTGTTTTTT. This gives the protein CASSLDGATGELFF.